Presented here are 26 T cell receptor beta chains from one specimen sequenced in a study of blood T cell repertoires in COVID-19. Produced via immunoSEQ multiplex PCR; TCRdb's table is partial and in-frame only. The repertoire includes more than 120,000 clones, 84% of them detected once, and roughly 4.4% sits in the top ten. Specimen: peripheral blood. These receptors were collected from a human donor in a cohort sampled during active COVID-19.

The chain is built from TRBV3-1 (or the pseudogene TRBV3-2) and TRBJ1-2, with 9 bases lining up with TRBD1. This CDR3 region has 14 residues. In germline, CDR1 is LGHDT, CDR2 YNNKEL (reference sequence). V shed 4 bases, J shed 4 bases, and the junction held 4 bases outside the gene matches. This CDR3 reads CASSLQGASYGYTF. CDR3 bases: TGTGCCAGCAGCCTACAGGGGGCGAGCTATGGCTACACCTTC.

The V and J genes are TRBV7-9 and TRBJ1-4; possibly TRBD1 for D (6 bases). V was pared by 7 bases and J by 0 bases, with 9 bases between. Germline CDR1 reads SEHNR; CDR2 reads FQNEAQ (reference sequence). The CDR3 sequence is 14 residues long. CDR3 amino acids: CASTNRATNEKLFF. CDR3 nucleotide sequence: TGTGCCAGCACCAACAGGGCAACTAATGAAAAACTGTTTTTT.

The chain carries TRBV7-9 and TRBJ1-2; no firm D call. The V end was cut by 9 bases, the J end by 4 bases, with 9 bases between. This CDR3 region has 11 residues. Germline CDR1 SEHNR, CDR2 FQNEAQ (reference sequence). This CDR3 is CASGESYGYTF. CDR3 in DNA: TGTGCCAGTGGTGAGAGCTATGGCTACACCTTC.

The CDR3 bases are TGTGCCAGCATCTCGTTTGGCGGGACCCAAACGCAGTATTTT. This codes for CASISFGGTQTQYF. J is TRBJ2-3 and V is TRBV5-6; TRBD2 might be the D (6 bases). The CDR3 runs 14 residues. Trimming left V 6 bases short and J 9 bases short, with 20 bases between. Germline values: CDR1 SGHDT, CDR2 YYEEEE.

The genes are TRBV5-4 and TRBJ2-5; maybe TRBD2 (5 bases). The CDR3 covers 14 residues. The germline CDR1 and CDR2 sequences are SGHNT and YYREEE (reference sequence). V was clipped by 4 bases and J by 5 bases, with 15 bases between them. DNA of the CDR3: TGTGCCAGCAGCCAGCCGGGGATCGGGGAGACCCAGTACTTC. It is translated as CASSQPGIGETQYF.

The chain carries TRBV28 and TRBJ1-6; a weak D match, TRBD1 (5 bases). With 6 bases removed from V and 9 bases from J, the gap between germline ends came to 18 bases. Germline CDR1 MDHEN, CDR2 SYDVKM. The CDR3 length is 15 residues. The CDR3 DNA reads as TGTGCCAGCAGGGTCCTCTTGGGAGGGGTTTCACCCCTCCACTTT. Encoded protein: CASRVLLGGVSPLHF.

This clone was seen only once. A read error may produce the germline difference seen at one junction end. The J gene is TRBJ2-7, the V gene TRBV7-9; maybe TRBD1 (5 bases). This CDR3 spans 17 amino acids. From germline, CDR1 is SEHNR and CDR2 FQNEAQ (reference sequence). The CDR3 sequence: CANSLGRGAQSIDEQYF. Written as DNA, the CDR3 is TGTGCCAACAGCTTAGGGCGTGGGGCACAGTCAATAGACGAGCAGTACTTC.

In this sample, this clone turned up a few times. J is TRBJ1-3 and V is TRBV3-1 (or the pseudogene TRBV3-2); D not resolved. V was trimmed by 1 base and J by 0 bases, leaving 10 bases between them. The germline V gene encodes CDR1 LGHDT and CDR2 YNNKEL (reference sequence). CDR3 length: 16 residues. The CDR3 loop reads CASSQGTGFSGNTIYF. The CDR3 region has the DNA TGTGCCAGCAGCCAAGGTACCGGGTTCTCTGGAAACACCATATATTTT.

V gene TRBV24-1 combines with J gene TRBJ2-7; possible D gene TRBD1, 5 bases. Germline lookup yields CDR1 KGHDR and CDR2 SFDVKD. Trimming removed 2 bases from V and 2 bases from J, with 12 bases in between. CDR3 length: 15 amino acids. The CDR3 protein is CATSDSQGFPYEQYF. The CDR3 region has the DNA TGTGCCACCAGTGATTCGCAGGGTTTTCCCTACGAGCAGTACTTC.

The chain combines TRBV7-9 with TRBJ2-7, with D possibly TRBD1 on 5 matching bases. V lost 3 bases and J lost 2, with 17 bases in between. Germline V CDR1 and CDR2: SEHNR, FQNEAQ (reference sequence). This CDR3 is built from 16 residues. CDR3 residues: CASSFLPYQGTYEQYF. CDR3 DNA sequence: TGTGCCAGCAGCTTCCTCCCGTACCAGGGTACCTACGAGCAGTACTTC.

V gene TRBV24-1 combines with J gene TRBJ2-3, with 8 bases aligning to TRBD2. V lost 4 bases and J lost 6; bases outside the gene matches: 14. The length of the CDR3 is 17 residues. Germline values: CDR1 KGHDR, CDR2 SFDVKD. The CDR3, as DNA: TGTGCCACCAGTGACCCCTATGGGCTAGCGGGCGGGGATACGCAGTATTTT. It is translated as CATSDPYGLAGGDTQYF.

The chain couples TRBV3-1 (or the pseudogene TRBV3-2) to TRBJ2-1; 9 bases match TRBD2. CDR3 length: 11 amino acids. With 0 bases clipped from V and 15 bases from J, the junction kept 0 bases outside the gene matches. Germline CDR1 reads LGHDT; CDR2 reads YNNKEL (reference sequence). This CDR3 is CASSQDSGRFF. The DNA of the CDR3 is TGTGCCAGCAGCCAAGATAGCGGGAGGTTCTTC.

The chain carries TRBV5-6 and TRBJ1-2; 7 bases align to TRBD1. The V segment lost 1 base and the J segment 6 bases; nucleotides outside the gene matches: 6. CDR3 length: 14 amino acids. The germline V gene has CDR1 SGHDT and CDR2 YYEEEE. This CDR3 reads CASSLRGPRDGYTF. CDR3 DNA sequence: TGTGCCAGCAGCTTGAGGGGGCCCCGGGATGGCTACACCTTC. Filled out from reference TRBV5-6 and TRBJ1-2, the complete variable domain reads DAGVTQSPTHLIKTRGQQVTLRCSPKSGHDTVSWYQQALGQGPQFIFQYYEEEERQRGNFPDRFSGHQFPNYSSELNVNALLLGDSALYLCASSLRGPRDGYTFGSGTRLTVV.

This clone has only a few counts. The chain has TRBV5-1 and TRBJ2-2; D may be TRBD2 (6 bases). V was cut by 0 bases and J by 4 bases, with 19 bases left in between. CDR1 SGHRS and CDR2 YFSETQ come from the germline V gene. The CDR3 length is 18 residues. The CDR3, as DNA: TGCGCCAGCAGCTTGGGTCTGACATCGGGGGAAGGCACCGGGGAGCTGTTTTTT. Protein product: CASSLGLTSGEGTGELFF.

The chain carries TRBV3-1 (or the pseudogene TRBV3-2) and TRBJ2-1, with 8 bases identical to TRBD2. The ends lost 0 bases at V and 3 bases at J; junction bases unmatched: 4. The CDR3 length is 16 residues. Germline V gene sequence: CDR1 LGHDT, CDR2 YNNKEL (reference sequence). The chain's CDR3 is CASSQDPSGGYNEQFF. For the CDR3, the DNA is TGTGCCAGCAGCCAAGATCCCAGCGGGGGCTACAATGAGCAGTTCTTC.

V is TRBV7-3 and J is TRBJ2-2, with a possible D match to TRBD2 (5 bases). CDR3 length: 15 amino acids. Per the germline V gene, CDR1 is SGHTA and CDR2 is FQGTGA. The germline V and J ends were trimmed by 5 bases and 2 bases, with 12 bases remaining between them. For the CDR3, the DNA is TGTGCCAGCAGCCCCCGGGGTAGTAACACCGGGGAGCTGTTTTTT. It translates to CASSPRGSNTGELFF.

Concerning this clone: The same CDR3 also results from other DNA sequences found in this sample. This chain uses TRBV6-1 with TRBJ2-3; 9 nucleotides match TRBD1. Per the germline V gene, CDR1 is MNHNS and CDR2 is SASEGT. Unmatched junction bases numbered 0, after V lost 1 base and J lost 4 bases. This CDR3 has 14 residues. The CDR3 DNA reads as TGTGCCAGCAGTGAAGGACAGGGGGCAGATACGCAGTATTTT. It codes for CASSEGQGADTQYF.

The chain carries TRBV7-3 and TRBJ2-2, with D possibly TRBD1 on 6 matching bases. This CDR3 comprises 14 residues. Trimming took off 3 bases at V and 6 bases at J, with 11 bases between the two ends. CDR1 and CDR2 from the germline V gene are SGHTA and FQGTGA. The CDR3 loop reads CASSLSGEPGELFF. Written as DNA, the CDR3 is TGTGCCAGCAGCTTGTCAGGGGAACCCGGGGAGCTGTTTTTT.

The chain combines TRBV2 with TRBJ1-1; D is unclear. CDR3 length: 13 residues. Germline CDR1 and CDR2: SNHLY and FYNNEI. V dropped 3 bases and J dropped 4 bases, with 9 bases sitting between them. This CDR3 reads CASSDFGRTEAFF. CDR3 in DNA: TGTGCCAGCAGTGATTTTGGGCGCACTGAAGCTTTCTTT.

The chain employs TRBV3-1 (or the pseudogene TRBV3-2) and TRBJ2-7, with D possibly being TRBD1 (6 bases). This CDR3 is 15 amino acids long. The V and J ends lost 5 bases and 3 bases respectively, with 17 bases between them. The germline gives CDR1 LGHDT, CDR2 YNNKEL (reference sequence). The CDR3 loop is CASSTQGTGNYEQYF. Here the CDR3 DNA reads TGTGCCAGCAGCACTCAGGGAACAGGGAACTACGAGCAGTACTTC.

This clone was found a few times. The chain employs TRBV18 and TRBJ2-7; weak D call: TRBD2 (5 bases). The CDR3 covers 13 residues. Trimming removed 5 bases at V and 5 bases at J, with 13 bases between. Looked up from germline, CDR1 is KGHSH and CDR2 is LQKENI. Here the CDR3 reads CASSTGERNEQYV. The CDR3 nucleotides read TGTGCCAGCTCAACCGGGGAAAGGAACGAGCAGTACGTC.

The V gene is TRBV9, the J gene TRBJ2-5; 9 nucleotides align to TRBD2. The V segment lost 3 bases and the J segment 5 bases; nucleotides outside the gene matches: 17. Germline loops: CDR1 SGDLS, CDR2 YYNGEE. There are 18 residues in the CDR3. The CDR3 reads CASSGPWGSGRIDETQYF. Here the CDR3 DNA reads TGTGCCAGCAGCGGGCCCTGGGGAAGCGGGAGGATCGACGAGACCCAGTACTTC.

The chain uses TRBV11-1 and TRBJ1-1; 8 nucleotides agree with TRBD1. This CDR3 region has 14 residues. After removal of 5 bases from V and 4 bases from J, the junction contained 6 bases not matched to a gene. The germline gives CDR1 SGHAT, CDR2 FQDESV (reference sequence). DNA of the CDR3: TGTGCCAGCAGCCAACAGGGGGGTATCACTGAAGCTTTCTTT. Translated: CASSQQGGITEAFF. The full variable domain, rest sourced from reference TRBV11-1 and TRBJ1-1, is EAEVAQSPRYKITEKSQAVAFWCDPISGHATLYWYRQILGQGPELLVQFQDESVVDDSQLPKDRFSAERLKGVDSTLKIQPAELGDSAMYLCASSQQGGITEAFFGQGTRLTVV.

This chain uses TRBV2 with TRBJ2-7; 7 nucleotides agree with TRBD1. Germline CDR1 SNHLY, CDR2 FYNNEI. The CDR3 length is 14 residues. V lost 7 bases and J lost 0; bases outside the gene matches: 6. As DNA, the CDR3 is TGTGCCAGCACTCTAAACAGGGGCTCCTACGAGCAGTACGTC. Translating gives CASTLNRGSYEQYV.

V gene TRBV10-3 combines with J gene TRBJ2-3, with 7 bases fitting TRBD2. Germline CDR1 is ENHRY and CDR2 is SYGVKD. V was pared by 8 bases and J by 4 bases, with 12 bases of the junction left unmatched. The CDR3 totals 15 residues. The CDR3 region is CAIEEKNGLADTQYF. CDR3 nucleotides: TGTGCCATCGAGGAAAAAAACGGACTAGCAGATACGCAGTATTTT.

The chain is built from TRBV4-1 and TRBJ2-2; weak D call: TRBD2 (5 bases). The germline V gene has CDR1 MGHRA and CDR2 YSYEKL. This CDR3 is 16 amino acids long. Trimming cost V 1 base and J 4 bases, with 13 bases left between them. The CDR3 DNA sequence: TGCGCCAGCAGCCAAGGGGGAGCCCGGGCCACCGGGGAGCTGTTTTTT. Protein sequence: CASSQGGARATGELFF.